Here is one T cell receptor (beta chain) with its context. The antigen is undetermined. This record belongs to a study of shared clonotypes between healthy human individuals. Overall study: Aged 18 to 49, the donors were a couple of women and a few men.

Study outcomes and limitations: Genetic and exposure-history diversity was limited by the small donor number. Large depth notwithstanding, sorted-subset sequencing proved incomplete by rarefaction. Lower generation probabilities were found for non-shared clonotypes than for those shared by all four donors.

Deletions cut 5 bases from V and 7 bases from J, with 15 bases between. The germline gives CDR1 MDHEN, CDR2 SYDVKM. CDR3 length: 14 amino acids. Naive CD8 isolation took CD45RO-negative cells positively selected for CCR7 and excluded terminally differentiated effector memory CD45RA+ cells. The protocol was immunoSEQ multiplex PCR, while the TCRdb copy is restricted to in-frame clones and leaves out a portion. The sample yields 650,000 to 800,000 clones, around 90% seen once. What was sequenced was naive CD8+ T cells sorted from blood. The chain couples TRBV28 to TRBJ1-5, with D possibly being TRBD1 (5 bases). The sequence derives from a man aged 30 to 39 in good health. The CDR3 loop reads CASSVTALGQPQHF. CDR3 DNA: TGTGCCAGCAGTGTGACAGCCCTAGGGCAGCCCCAGCATTTT.